This TCR beta chain was identified during a study of T cell changes during pregnancy in multiple sclerosis. The junction had 4 bases not matched to a gene; V was cut back by 6 bases and J by 4 bases. The CDR3 has 13 residues. Germline CDR1 reads MDHEN; CDR2 reads SYDVKM. TCRdb's copy holds only in-frame clones and misses some; the assay was immunoSEQ multiplex PCR. Of more than 40,000 clones in the sample, almost 95% were seen once. The source material was CD8+ T cells from peripheral blood mononuclear cells, sampled in the first trimester of pregnancy. This sequence joins TRBV28 and TRBJ2-7, with 9 bases matching TRBD1. The sequence derives from a female donor with multiple sclerosis, enrolled in a pregnancy study. CDR3 protein: CASRGQGWYEQYF. Written as DNA, the CDR3 is TGTGCCAGCAGGGGACAGGGATGGTACGAGCAGTACTTC.